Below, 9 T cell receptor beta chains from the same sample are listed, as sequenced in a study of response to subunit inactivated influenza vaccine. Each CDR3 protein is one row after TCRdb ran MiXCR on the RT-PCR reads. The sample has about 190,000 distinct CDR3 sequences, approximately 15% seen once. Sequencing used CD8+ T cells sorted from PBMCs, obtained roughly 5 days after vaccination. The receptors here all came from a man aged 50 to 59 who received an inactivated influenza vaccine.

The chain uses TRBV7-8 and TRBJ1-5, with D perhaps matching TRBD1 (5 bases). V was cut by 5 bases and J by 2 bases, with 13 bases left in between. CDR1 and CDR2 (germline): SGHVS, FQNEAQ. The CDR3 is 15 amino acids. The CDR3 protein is CASSPDSGGNQPQHF. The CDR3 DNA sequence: TGTGCCAGCAGCCCCGACAGTGGGGGCAATCAGCCCCAGCATTTT.

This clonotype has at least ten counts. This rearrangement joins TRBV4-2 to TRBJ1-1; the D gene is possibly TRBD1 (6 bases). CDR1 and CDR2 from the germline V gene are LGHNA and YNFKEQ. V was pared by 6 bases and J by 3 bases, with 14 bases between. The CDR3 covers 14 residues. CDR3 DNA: TGTGCCAGCAGGGAAGGGGGTTTGGACACTGAAGCTTTCTTT. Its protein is CASREGGLDTEAFF.

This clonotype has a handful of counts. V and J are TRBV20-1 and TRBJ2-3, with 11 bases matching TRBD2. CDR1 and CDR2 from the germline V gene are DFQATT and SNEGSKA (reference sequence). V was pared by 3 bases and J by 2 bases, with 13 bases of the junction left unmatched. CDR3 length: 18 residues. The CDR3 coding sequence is TGCAGTGCTAGTGATCTAGCGGGAGGACCTTGGATCACAGATACGCAGTATTTT. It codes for CSASDLAGGPWITDTQYF.

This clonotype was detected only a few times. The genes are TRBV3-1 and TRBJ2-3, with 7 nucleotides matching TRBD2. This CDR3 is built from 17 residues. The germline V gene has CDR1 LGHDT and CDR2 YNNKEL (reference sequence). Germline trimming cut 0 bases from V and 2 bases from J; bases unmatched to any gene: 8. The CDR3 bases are TGTGCCAGCAGCCAAGATGTGGTCGGGGGGTTCACAGATACGCAGTATTTT. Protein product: CASSQDVVGGFTDTQYF.

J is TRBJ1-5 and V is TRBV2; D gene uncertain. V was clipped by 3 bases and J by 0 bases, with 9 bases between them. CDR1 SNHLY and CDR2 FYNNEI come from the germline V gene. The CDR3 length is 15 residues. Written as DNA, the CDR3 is TGTGCCAGCAGTGACTCCGGCGTTAGCAATCAGCCCCAGCATTTT. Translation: CASSDSGVSNQPQHF.

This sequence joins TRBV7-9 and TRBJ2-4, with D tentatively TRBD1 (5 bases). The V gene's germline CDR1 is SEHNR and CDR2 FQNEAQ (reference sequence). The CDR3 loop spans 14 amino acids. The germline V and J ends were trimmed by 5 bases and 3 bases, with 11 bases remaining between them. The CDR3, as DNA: TGTGCCAGCAGCGCGGTCGACAGCAAAAACATTCAGTACTTC. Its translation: CASSAVDSKNIQYF.

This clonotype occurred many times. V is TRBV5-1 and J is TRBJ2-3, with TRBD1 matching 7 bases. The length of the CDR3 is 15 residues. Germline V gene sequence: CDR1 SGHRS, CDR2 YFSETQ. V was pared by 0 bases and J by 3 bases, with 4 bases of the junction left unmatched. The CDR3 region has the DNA TGCGCCAGCAGCTTGGAAGGGGGCTATACAGATACGCAGTATTTT. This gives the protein CASSLEGGYTDTQYF. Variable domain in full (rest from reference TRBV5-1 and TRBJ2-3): KAGVTQTPRYLIKTRGQQVTLSCSPISGHRSVSWYQQTPGQGLQFLFEYFSETQRNKGNFPGRFSGRQFSNSRSEMNVSTLELGDSALYLCASSLEGGYTDTQYFGPGTRLTVL.

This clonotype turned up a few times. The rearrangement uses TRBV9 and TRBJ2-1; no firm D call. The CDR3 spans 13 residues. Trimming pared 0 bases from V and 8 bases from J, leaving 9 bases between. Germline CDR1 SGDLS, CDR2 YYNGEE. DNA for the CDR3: TGTGCCAGCAGCGTAGTAAGTGGGGATGAGCAGTTCTTC. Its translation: CASSVVSGDEQFF.

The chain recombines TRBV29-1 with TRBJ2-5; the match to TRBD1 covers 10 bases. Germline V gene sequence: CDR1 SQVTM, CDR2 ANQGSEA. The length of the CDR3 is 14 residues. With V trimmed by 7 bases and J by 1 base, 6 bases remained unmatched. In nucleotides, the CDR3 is TGCAGCGGGGGGACAGGGGAGGGCCAAGAGACCCAGTACTTC. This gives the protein CSGGTGEGQETQYF.